A single sample gave rise to the 28 T cell receptor beta chains below, sequenced in a study of cytomegalovirus exposure and HLA in healthy donors. The method was immunoSEQ multiplex PCR; TCRdb's version includes in-frame clones alone and lacks a portion of them. This sample has some 80,000 clones, with about 95% found just once. The sequencing input was PBMCs. These receptors came from a man aged 18 to 30 in good health and CMV-seropositive.

The chain links TRBV10-3 to TRBJ1-3; D not resolved. Trimming took 0 bases from V and 0 from J, leaving 12 bases between them. CDR1 is ENHRY, CDR2 SYGVKD, per germline. This CDR3 contains 17 residues. The DNA of the CDR3 is TGTGCCATCAGTGAGTCCAGGCAGGCTGTCTCTGGAAACACCATATATTTT. It specifies CAISESRQAVSGNTIYF.

This clone has only one observation. The CDR3 nucleotides are TGTGCCAGCAGTTCCCTAGGTCAGGGGAGGGTAGACACTGAAGCTTTCTTT. It translates to CASSSLGQGRVDTEAFF. The chain recombines TRBV27 with TRBJ1-1; the D gene is possibly TRBD1 (6 bases). Germline CDR1 and CDR2: MNHEY and SMNVEV (reference sequence). The CDR3 extends over 17 amino acids. The germline V and J ends were trimmed by 4 bases and 3 bases, with 21 bases remaining between them.

The chain is built from TRBV7-2 and TRBJ1-2; D call uncertain. Trimming stripped 4 bases from V and 8 bases from J, with 26 bases between. The germline V gene encodes CDR1 SGHTA and CDR2 FQGNSA. The CDR3 loop spans 17 amino acids. The CDR3 nucleotides are TGTGCCAGCAGCTCCGAGAGAGAACGCGCCCGGGGAGGCGGCTACACCTTC. This gives the protein CASSSERERARGGGYTF.

The chain carries TRBV19 and TRBJ1-4; unclear D gene. CDR1 and CDR2 (germline): LNHDA, SQIVND (reference sequence). There are 16 residues in the CDR3. V was shortened by 3 bases and J by 2 bases, with 13 bases between the two germline ends. The CDR3 protein is CASSIGPRQTNEKLFF. The CDR3 DNA sequence: TGTGCCAGTAGTATTGGGCCCCGGCAGACTAATGAAAAACTGTTTTTT.

The rearrangement links TRBV9 to TRBJ2-1; 10 bases fit TRBD2. With V trimmed by 2 bases and J by 5 bases, 4 bases remained unmatched. Germline CDR1 SGDLS, CDR2 YYNGEE. This CDR3 has 15 residues. The CDR3 spells CASSVSGRDNNEQFF. The CDR3 region has the DNA TGTGCCAGCAGCGTGAGCGGGAGGGATAACAATGAGCAGTTCTTC. The full variable domain, with the rest looked up from reference TRBV9 and TRBJ2-1, is DSGVTQTPKHLITATGQRVTLRCSPRSGDLSVYWYQQSLDQGLQFLIQYYNGEERAKGNILERFSAQQFPDLHSELNLSSLELGDSALYFCASSVSGRDNNEQFFGPGTRLTVL.

This CDR3 is CASGGNNEKLFF. For the CDR3, the DNA is TGTGCCTCAGGGGGGAATAATGAAAAACTGTTTTTT. The V gene is TRBV10-3, the J gene TRBJ1-4; TRBD1 matches 7 bases. Trimming at V came to 11 bases and at J to 4 bases, leaving 4 bases not matched to a gene. The CDR3 totals 12 residues. Germline V gives CDR1 ENHRY, CDR2 SYGVKD.

The chain couples TRBV13 to TRBJ1-1; TRBD1 aligns across 7 bases. This CDR3 comprises 14 residues. The V gene's germline CDR1 is PRHDT and CDR2 FYEKMQ (reference sequence). With V trimmed by 7 bases and J by 0 bases, 5 bases remained unmatched. CDR3 coding DNA: TGTGCCAGCACCACCGACAGGGTGAACACTGAAGCTTTCTTT. This translates into CASTTDRVNTEAFF.

The genes are TRBV6-1 and TRBJ2-3, with 7 bases matching TRBD2. The CDR3 loop spans 16 amino acids. J was trimmed by 1 base and V by 0 bases; bases with no gene match: 4. Germline assignment: CDR1 MNHNS and CDR2 SASEGT. In nucleotides, the CDR3 is TGTGCCAGCAGTGAAGCGAGCGGGATGGGCACAGATACGCAGTATTTT. It encodes CASSEASGMGTDTQYF.

This chain connects TRBV6-5 to TRBJ1-2; D unclear. V shed 5 bases and J shed 3 bases, with 16 bases lying between them. This CDR3 spans 15 amino acids. Per germline, CDR1 MNHEY and CDR2 SVGAGI. The chain's CDR3 is CASSPSGERDYGYTF. The CDR3 DNA is TGTGCCAGCAGTCCCAGCGGGGAGAGGGACTATGGCTACACCTTC.

The J gene is TRBJ2-3, the V gene TRBV19, with 9 bases identical to TRBD1. Germline V lookup: CDR1 LNHDA, CDR2 SQIVND (reference sequence). The CDR3 has 17 amino acids. The V gene end was trimmed by 5 bases and the J gene end by 3 bases; junction bases not matched to a gene: 12. The CDR3 region has the DNA TGTGCCAGTAGTCACCTACAGGGGGCGCAAGGGACAGATACGCAGTATTTT. Its protein product is CASSHLQGAQGTDTQYF.

This clone was seen a single time. This chain connects TRBV11-2 to TRBJ1-1, with a weak D call TRBD1 (5 bases). This CDR3 has 13 residues. The V and J ends lost 3 bases and 4 bases respectively, with 9 bases between them. The germline gives CDR1 SGHAT, CDR2 FQNNGV. The DNA for the CDR3 is TGTGCCAGCAGCTTCGGGGGTCGCACTGAAGCTTTCTTT. Its protein is CASSFGGRTEAFF.

The genes are TRBV6-5 and TRBJ1-4, with 8 bases identical to TRBD1. The CDR3 has 14 residues. Germline CDR1 MNHEY, CDR2 SVGAGI. Losses at the gene ends were 6 bases for V and 8 bases for J; bases not matched to a gene: 8. CDR3 DNA: TGTGCCAGCAGCTCACAGGGGGAGGAAGAAAAACTGTTTTTT. It codes for CASSSQGEEEKLFF.

The V call is TRBV6-6, the J call TRBJ2-7; D gene ambiguous. V dropped 2 bases and J dropped 3 bases, with 11 bases sitting between them. Germline values: CDR1 MNHNY, CDR2 SVGAGI (reference sequence). This CDR3 comprises 14 residues. The CDR3 DNA follows: TGTGCCAGCAGTTACAGTGTCGGCGGCTACGAGCAGTACTTC. This gives the protein CASSYSVGGYEQYF.

V usage is TRBV30 and J usage is TRBJ2-7, with TRBD1 matching over 10 bases. This CDR3 region has 13 residues. In germline, CDR1 is GTSNPN, CDR2 SVGIG (reference sequence). V lost 4 bases to trimming and J lost 2 bases; unmatched junction nucleotides: 2. CDR3 region: CAWTGTGAYEQYF. The CDR3 nucleotides read TGTGCCTGGACAGGGACAGGGGCCTACGAGCAGTACTTC.

This clone was seen once. The rearrangement uses TRBV5-1 and TRBJ1-1; D unclear. Germline assignment: CDR1 SGHRS and CDR2 YFSETQ. This CDR3 comprises 14 residues. V lost 2 bases to trimming and J lost 3 bases, with 11 bases between them. CDR3 region: CASSFAMEDTEAFF. In DNA form, the CDR3 reads TGCGCCAGCAGCTTTGCAATGGAGGACACTGAAGCTTTCTTT.

This clone has only one observation. The chain has TRBV5-5 and TRBJ1-1; no firm D call. Germline-derived CDR1 and CDR2 are SGHKS and YYEKEE (reference sequence). V was pared by 1 base and J by 4 bases, with 8 bases between. CDR3 size: 13 residues. CDR3 nucleotides: TGTGCCAGCAGCTTGCTGGGAGTCACTGAAGCTTTCTTT. The encoded protein is CASSLLGVTEAFF. The entire variable domain, with the rest obtained from reference TRBV5-5 and TRBJ1-1, is as follows: DAGVTQSPTHLIKTRGQQVTLRCSPISGHKSVSWYQQVLGQGPQFIFQYYEKEERGRGNFPDRFSARQFPNYSSELNVNALLLGDSALYLCASSLLGVTEAFFGQGTRLTVV.

The V gene is TRBV2, the J gene TRBJ2-7; the D is unclear. Germline CDR1 SNHLY, CDR2 FYNNEI. This CDR3 spans 11 amino acids. Trimming removed 4 bases from V and 7 bases from J, with 8 bases in between. The CDR3 bases are TGTGCCAGCAGTGTTCTTAGTGAGCAGTACTTC. Protein sequence: CASSVLSEQYF.

V usage is TRBV7-9 and J usage is TRBJ2-1; D is undetermined. The CDR3 length is 14 residues. CDR1 is SEHNR, CDR2 FQNEAQ, per germline (reference sequence). Trimming took 4 bases from V and 8 from J, leaving 15 bases between them. In nucleotides, the CDR3 is TGTGCCAGCAGCTCCCCGGGTCGCCCAGATGAGCAGTTCTTC. Protein product: CASSSPGRPDEQFF.

The V call is TRBV4-1, the J call TRBJ2-5; 7 positions match TRBD2. The ends lost 0 bases at V and 5 bases at J; junction bases unmatched: 6. This CDR3 is built from 15 residues. Germline CDR1 and CDR2: MGHRA and YSYEKL. In nucleotides, the CDR3 is TGCGCCAGCAGCCAAGAGGGAGGGCCTTTGGAGACCCAGTACTTC. Translation: CASSQEGGPLETQYF.

This chain joins TRBV28 and TRBJ2-3, with TRBD2 matching 7 bases. Trimming cost V 9 bases and J 5 bases; bases outside gene matches: 11. CDR3 length: 14 residues. CDR1 is MDHEN, CDR2 SYDVKM, per germline. CDR3 in amino acids: CASIAGLGLDTQYF. DNA for the CDR3: TGTGCCAGTATAGCGGGTTTAGGTTTAGATACGCAGTATTTT.

The count of this clone is one. The chain recombines TRBV30 with TRBJ1-3, with D hard to call. The CDR3 extends over 14 amino acids. With 3 bases removed from V and 0 bases from J, the gap between germline ends came to 9 bases. Germline V lookup: CDR1 GTSNPN, CDR2 SVGIG (reference sequence). This CDR3 reads CAWSLMSSGNTIYF. The CDR3 DNA follows: TGTGCCTGGAGCTTAATGAGCTCTGGAAACACCATATATTTT.

The V gene is TRBV9, the J gene TRBJ2-7; maybe TRBD2 (5 bases). The CDR3 has 15 amino acids. CDR1 and CDR2 (germline): SGDLS, YYNGEE. Deletions cut 0 bases from V and 0 bases from J, with 10 bases between. The CDR3 sequence: CASSVAEGSSYEQYF. The CDR3 coding sequence is TGTGCCAGCAGCGTAGCCGAGGGAAGCTCCTACGAGCAGTACTTC.

Note on this clone: The junction departs from the called germline gene at one end, perhaps through a read error. The chain uses TRBV7-7 and TRBJ2-5; 8 positions agree with TRBD1. Germline V gene sequence: CDR1 SSHAT, CDR2 FNYEAQ (reference sequence). This CDR3 has 14 amino acids. The CDR3 sequence is CASSFSDRGGTQYF. The CDR3 region has the DNA TGTGCTAGCAGCTTTTCCGACAGGGGCGGGACCCAGTACTTC.

This rearrangement joins TRBV9 to TRBJ2-3; D possibly corresponds to TRBD2 (6 bases). V dropped 0 bases and J dropped 3 bases, with 8 bases sitting between them. The CDR3 contains 14 residues. Germline CDR1 and CDR2: SGDLS and YYNGEE. The CDR3: CASSVAGVTDTQYF. Here the CDR3 DNA reads TGTGCCAGCAGCGTAGCGGGAGTAACAGATACGCAGTATTTT.

V gene TRBV5-1 combines with J gene TRBJ2-1; 10 positions agree with TRBD2. The CDR3 length is 13 residues. The germline V gene has CDR1 SGHRS and CDR2 YFSETQ. The junction had 2 bases not matched to a gene; V was cut back by 5 bases and J by 6 bases. In DNA, the CDR3 is TGCGCCAGCAGGCCTAGCGGGAGCAATGAGCAGTTCTTC. It encodes CASRPSGSNEQFF. The full variable domain, rest sourced from reference TRBV5-1 and TRBJ2-1, is KAGVTQTPRYLIKTRGQQVTLSCSPISGHRSVSWYQQTPGQGLQFLFEYFSETQRNKGNFPGRFSGRQFSNSRSEMNVSTLELGDSALYLCASRPSGSNEQFFGPGTRLTVL.

CDR3 coding DNA: TGCGCCAGCAGCCCAAGCGGGACCTCCTACAATGAGCAGTTCTTC. Its protein product is CASSPSGTSYNEQFF. This chain links TRBV4-1 with TRBJ2-1; TRBD2 matches 7 bases. This CDR3 contains 15 residues. Germline V lookup: CDR1 MGHRA, CDR2 YSYEKL. Trimming removed 4 bases from V and 0 bases from J; junction bases left unmatched: 3.

This sequence joins TRBV5-1 and TRBJ1-4; TRBD1 aligns across 7 bases. This CDR3 contains 15 residues. CDR1 is SGHRS, CDR2 YFSETQ, per germline. After removal of 2 bases from V and 4 bases from J, the junction contained 5 bases not matched to a gene. CDR3 in DNA: TGCGCCAGCAGCTTAACCGGGACAGTTAATGAAAAACTGTTTTTT. The encoded protein is CASSLTGTVNEKLFF.

This chain links TRBV13 with TRBJ1-1; possibly TRBD1 for D (5 bases). CDR1 is PRHDT and CDR2 is FYEKMQ in the germline V gene (reference sequence). The CDR3 extends over 12 amino acids. V gave up 3 bases and J gave up 6 bases, with 8 bases separating them. CDR3 sequence (DNA): TGTGCCAGCAGCTTGGGGGGACCTGAAGCTTTCTTT. Its protein product is CASSLGGPEAFF.